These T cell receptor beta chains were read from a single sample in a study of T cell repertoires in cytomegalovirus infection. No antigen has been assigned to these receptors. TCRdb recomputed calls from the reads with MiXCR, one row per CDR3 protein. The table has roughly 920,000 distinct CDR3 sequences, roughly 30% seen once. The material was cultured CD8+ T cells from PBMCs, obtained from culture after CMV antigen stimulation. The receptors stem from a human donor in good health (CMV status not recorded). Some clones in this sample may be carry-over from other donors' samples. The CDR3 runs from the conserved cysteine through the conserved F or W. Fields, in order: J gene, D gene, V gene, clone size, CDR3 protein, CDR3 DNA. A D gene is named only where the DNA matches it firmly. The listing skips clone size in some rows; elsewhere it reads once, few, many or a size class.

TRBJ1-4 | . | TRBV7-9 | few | CASSILSRVANEKLFF | TGTGCCAGCAGCATACTTTCGAGGGTTGCTAATGAAAAACTGTTTTTT
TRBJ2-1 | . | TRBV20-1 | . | CSAWTPISYNEQFF | TGCAGTGCTTGGACTCCAATCTCCTACAATGAGCAGTTCTTC
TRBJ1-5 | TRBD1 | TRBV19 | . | CASSTPFTGGYQPQHF | TGTGCCAGTAGTACCCCCTTTACAGGGGGCTATCAGCCCCAGCATTTT
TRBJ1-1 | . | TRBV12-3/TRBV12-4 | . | CASSSNPFRETEAFF | TGTGCCAGCAGTTCCAACCCCTTTAGGGAAACTGAAGCTTTCTTT
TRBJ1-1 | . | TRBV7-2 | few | CASSSPWRGNTEAFF | TGTGCCAGCAGCTCCCCCTGGCGAGGGAACACTGAAGCTTTCTTT
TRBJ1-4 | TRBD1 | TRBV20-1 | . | CSGLGQGDEKLFF | TGCAGTGGGTTGGGACAGGGAGACGAAAAACTGTTTTTT
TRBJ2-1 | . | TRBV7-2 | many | CASSRTDSYNEQFF | TGTGCCAGCAGCCGGACGGACTCCTACAATGAGCAGTTCTTC
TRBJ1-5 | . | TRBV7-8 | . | CASSTSTVTQPQHF | TGTGCCAGCAGCACGAGCACAGTAACTCAGCCCCAGCATTTT
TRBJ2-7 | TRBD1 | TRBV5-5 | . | CASSPGQGRTIEQYF | TGTGCCAGCAGCCCAGGACAGGGACGGACTATCGAGCAGTACTTC
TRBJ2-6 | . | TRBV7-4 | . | CVSSSSTDHSGANVLTF | TGTGTCAGCAGCTCCTCGACGGACCACTCTGGGGCCAACGTCCTGACTTTC
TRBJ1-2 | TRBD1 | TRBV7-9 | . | CASSSRQGDFYGYTF | TGTGCCAGCAGCTCCAGACAGGGCGATTTCTATGGCTACACCTTC
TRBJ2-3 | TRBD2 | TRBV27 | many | CASSPPGGAGSGTDTQYF | TGTGCCAGCAGTCCGCCGGGGGGAGCGGGCTCGGGCACAGATACGCAGTATTTT
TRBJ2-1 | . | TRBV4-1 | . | CASSQNIDEQFF | TGCGCCAGCAGCCAAAACATCGATGAGCAGTTCTTC
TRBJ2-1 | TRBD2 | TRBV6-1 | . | CASSHGGAFFEQFF | TGTGCCAGCAGCCACGGGGGGGCCTTTTTCGAGCAGTTCTTC
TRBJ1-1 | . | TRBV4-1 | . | CASSPPEDTEAFF | TGCGCCAGCAGCCCCCCGGAGGACACTGAAGCTTTCTTT
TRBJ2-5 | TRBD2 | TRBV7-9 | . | CASSSSGGRVGETQYF | TGTGCCAGCAGCTCTAGCGGGGGGAGAGTGGGAGAGACCCAGTACTTC
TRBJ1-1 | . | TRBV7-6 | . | CAGSLTGLNTEAFF | TGTGCCGGCAGCTTAACGGGGTTGAACACTGAAGCTTTCTTT
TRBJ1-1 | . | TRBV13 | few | CASSPFEGEVTEAFF | TGTGCCAGCAGCCCCTTCGAGGGGGAGGTCACTGAAGCTTTCTTT
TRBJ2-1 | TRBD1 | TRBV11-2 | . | CASSSTGGREQFF | TGTGCCAGCAGCTCGACAGGGGGCCGGGAGCAGTTCTTC
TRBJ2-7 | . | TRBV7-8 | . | CASSLGVTLPYEQYF | TGTGCCAGCAGCTTAGGGGTAACCCTCCCCTACGAGCAGTACTTC
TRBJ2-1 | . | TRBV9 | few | CASSVGSVSPFF | TGTGCCAGCAGCGTAGGATCGGTCTCGCCGTTCTTC
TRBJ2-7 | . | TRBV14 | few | CASSQDRPSYEQYF | TGTGCCAGCAGCCAAGATCGGCCATCCTACGAGCAGTACTTC
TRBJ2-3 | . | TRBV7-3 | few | CASSPWGASTDTQYF | TGTGCCAGCAGCCCCTGGGGAGCCTCCACAGATACGCAGTATTTT
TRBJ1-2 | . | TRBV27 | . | CASSPRGAEFNYGYTF | TGTGCCAGCAGCCCCCGGGGCGCGGAGTTTAACTATGGCTACACCTTC
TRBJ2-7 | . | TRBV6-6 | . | CASSTRGLPYEQYF | TGTGCCAGCAGTACTCGAGGACTGCCCTACGAGCAGTACTTC
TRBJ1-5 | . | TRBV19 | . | CASSRTRAWDQPQHF | TGTGCCAGTAGTAGGACACGGGCCTGGGATCAGCCCCAGCATTTT
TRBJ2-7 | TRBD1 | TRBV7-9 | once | CVSSSIDRASHEQYF | TGTGTCAGCAGCTCCATCGACAGGGCGAGTCACGAGCAGTACTTC
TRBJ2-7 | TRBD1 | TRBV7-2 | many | CASSTGDLYEQYF | TGTGCCAGCAGCACAGGGGACCTTTACGAGCAGTACTTC
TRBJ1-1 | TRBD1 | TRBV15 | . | CATSTDRGGTEAFF | TGTGCCACCAGCACGGACAGGGGTGGCACTGAAGCTTTCTTT
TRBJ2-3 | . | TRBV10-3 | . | CAISDESGSQYF | TGTGCCATCAGTGATGAAAGTGGATCGCAGTATTTT
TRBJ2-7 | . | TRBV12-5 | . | CASGHGDGLSYEQYF | TGTGCTAGTGGTCACGGGGACGGTCTCTCCTACGAGCAGTACTTC
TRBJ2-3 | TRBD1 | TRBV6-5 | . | CASSPTTGGGTDTQYF | TGTGCCAGCAGTCCCACGACAGGGGGCGGCACAGATACGCAGTATTTT
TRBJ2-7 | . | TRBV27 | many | CASRSTGSPTYEQYF | TGTGCCAGCAGGTCCACGGGGTCTCCAACCTACGAGCAGTACTTC
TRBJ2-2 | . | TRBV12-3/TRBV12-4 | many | CASRPPGSGELFF | TGTGCCAGCAGACCCCCGGGGTCCGGGGAGCTGTTTTTT
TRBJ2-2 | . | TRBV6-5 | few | CASGEMNTGELFF | TGTGCCAGCGGCGAGATGAACACCGGGGAGCTGTTTTTT
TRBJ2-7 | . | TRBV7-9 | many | CASSPRHPESSYEQYF | TGTGCCAGCAGCCCGAGACATCCAGAGAGCTCCTACGAGCAGTACTTC
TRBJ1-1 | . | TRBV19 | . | CASSWGGGPTEAFF | TGTGCCAGTAGTTGGGGGGGAGGGCCCACTGAAGCTTTCTTT
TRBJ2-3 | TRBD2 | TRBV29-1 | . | CSVVERGGADTQYF | TGCAGCGTTGTGGAGCGGGGGGGGGCAGATACGCAGTATTTT
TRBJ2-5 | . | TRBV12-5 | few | CASGQAQETQYF | TGTGCTAGTGGACAGGCGCAAGAGACCCAGTACTTC
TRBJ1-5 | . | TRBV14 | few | CASSHTGNQPQHF | TGTGCCAGCAGCCATACAGGGAATCAGCCCCAGCATTTT
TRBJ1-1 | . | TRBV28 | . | CASSLYLQEGFNTEAFF | TGTGCCAGCAGTTTATATTTACAGGAGGGATTTAATACTGAAGCTTTCTTT
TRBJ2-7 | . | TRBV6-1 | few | CASSPRSSSSYEQYF | TGTGCCAGCAGCCCCCGTTCTAGCTCCTCCTACGAGCAGTACTTC
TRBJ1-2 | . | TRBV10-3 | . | CAIREGHQANYGYTF | TGTGCCATCAGAGAGGGACATCAGGCTAACTATGGCTACACCTTC
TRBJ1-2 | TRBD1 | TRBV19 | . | CASSRRDRPNYGYTF | TGTGCCAGTAGTAGAAGGGACAGACCTAACTATGGCTACACCTTC
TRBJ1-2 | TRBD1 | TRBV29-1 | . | CSVVDRADSYGYTF | TGCAGCGTTGTAGACAGGGCCGACAGCTATGGCTACACCTTC
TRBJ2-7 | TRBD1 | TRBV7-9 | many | CASSPDRAEQYF | TGTGCCAGCAGTCCGGACAGGGCCGAGCAGTACTTC
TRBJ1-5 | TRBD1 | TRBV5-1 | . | CASSPGQGSSQPQHF | TGCGCCAGCAGCCCCGGACAGGGGAGTAGTCAGCCCCAGCATTTT
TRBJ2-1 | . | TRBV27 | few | CASSLDRQGSRKEQFF | TGTGCCAGCAGTTTGGATCGTCAGGGGTCCAGAAAGGAGCAGTTCTTC
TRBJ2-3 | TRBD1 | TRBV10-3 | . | CAISELQGAEDTQYF | TGTGCCATCAGTGAGTTGCAGGGGGCGGAAGATACGCAGTATTTT
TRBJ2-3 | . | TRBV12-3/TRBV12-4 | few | CASSRNSEGDTQYF | TGTGCCAGCAGCCGTAACTCCGAGGGGGATACGCAGTATTTT
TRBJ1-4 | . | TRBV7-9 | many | CASRLKAAESNEKLFF | TGTGCCAGCAGGCTAAAGGCGGCAGAGTCGAATGAAAAACTGTTTTTT
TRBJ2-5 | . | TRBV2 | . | CASSGLVETQYF | TGTGCCAGCAGTGGGCTCGTGGAGACCCAGTACTTC
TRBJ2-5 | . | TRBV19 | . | CASSSYLEAIQETQYF | TGTGCCAGTAGTTCCTACCTGGAGGCAATCCAAGAGACCCAGTACTTC
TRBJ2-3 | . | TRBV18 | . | CASSPTGSADTQYF | TGTGCCAGCTCACCCACTGGCAGCGCAGATACGCAGTATTTT
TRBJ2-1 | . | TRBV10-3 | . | CAIRGGYNEQFF | TGTGCCATCAGGGGGGGCTACAATGAGCAGTTCTTC
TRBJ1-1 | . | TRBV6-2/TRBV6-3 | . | CASGFLTDKNTEAFF | TGTGCCAGCGGGTTCTTGACAGATAAAAACACTGAAGCTTTCTTT
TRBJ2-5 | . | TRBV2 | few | CAIRTGGETQYF | TGTGCCATCCGGACAGGAGGGGAGACCCAGTACTTC
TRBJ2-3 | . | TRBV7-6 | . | CASSPRPGDTQYF | TGTGCCAGCAGCCCCAGACCGGGAGATACGCAGTATTTT
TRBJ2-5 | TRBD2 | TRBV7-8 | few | CASSSTQRTRETQYF | TGTGCCAGCAGCTCCACGCAGAGGACTAGAGAGACCCAGTACTTC
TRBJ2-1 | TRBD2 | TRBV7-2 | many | CASSWTSGGVNEQFF | TGTGCCAGCAGCTGGACTAGCGGGGGGGTCAATGAGCAGTTCTTC